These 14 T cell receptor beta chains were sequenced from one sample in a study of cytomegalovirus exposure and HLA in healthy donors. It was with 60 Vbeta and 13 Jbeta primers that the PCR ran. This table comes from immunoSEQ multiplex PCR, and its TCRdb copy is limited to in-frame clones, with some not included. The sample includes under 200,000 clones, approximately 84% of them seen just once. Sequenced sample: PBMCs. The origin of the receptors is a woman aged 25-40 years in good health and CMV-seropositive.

The CDR3 loop is CASSRTGSEPEAFF. The CDR3 bases are TGTGCCAGCAGCCGGACAGGGTCAGAACCTGAAGCTTTCTTT. The chain links TRBV6-5 to TRBJ1-1; TRBD1 aligns across 8 bases. The CDR3 has 14 amino acids. Germline V lookup: CDR1 MNHEY, CDR2 SVGAGI. The V segment lost 6 bases and the J segment 6 bases; nucleotides outside the gene matches: 9.

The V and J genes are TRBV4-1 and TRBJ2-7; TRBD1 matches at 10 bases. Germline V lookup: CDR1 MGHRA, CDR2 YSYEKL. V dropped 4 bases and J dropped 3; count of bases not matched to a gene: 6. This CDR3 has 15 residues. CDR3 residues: CASSLWGTGDYEQYF. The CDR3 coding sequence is TGCGCCAGCAGCCTCTGGGGGACAGGGGACTACGAGCAGTACTTC.

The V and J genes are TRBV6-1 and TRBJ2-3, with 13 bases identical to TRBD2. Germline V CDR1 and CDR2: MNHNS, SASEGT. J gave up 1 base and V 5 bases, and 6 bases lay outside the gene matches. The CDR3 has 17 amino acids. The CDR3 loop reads CASSQGLAGVGTDTQYF. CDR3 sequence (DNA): TGTGCCAGCAGTCAAGGACTAGCGGGAGTTGGCACAGATACGCAGTATTTT.

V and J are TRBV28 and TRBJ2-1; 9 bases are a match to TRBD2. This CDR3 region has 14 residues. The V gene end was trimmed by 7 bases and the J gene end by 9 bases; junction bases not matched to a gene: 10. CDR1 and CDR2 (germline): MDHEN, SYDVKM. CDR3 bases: TGTGCCAGCATCTTAGCGGGGGACTCCCTTGAGCAGTTCTTC. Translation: CASILAGDSLEQFF.

The CDR3 protein is CASSMAAGANVLTF. The CDR3 nucleotides read TGTGCCAGTAGTATGGCGGCGGGGGCCAACGTCCTGACTTTC. V usage is TRBV19 and J usage is TRBJ2-6, with D hard to call. Germline CDR1 and CDR2: LNHDA and SQIVND (reference sequence). Trimming took 3 bases from V and 4 from J, leaving 7 bases between them. This CDR3 has 14 residues.

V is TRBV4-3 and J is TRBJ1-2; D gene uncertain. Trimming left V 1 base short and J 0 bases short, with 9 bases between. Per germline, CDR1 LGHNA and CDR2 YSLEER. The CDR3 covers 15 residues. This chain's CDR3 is CASSQAGLANYGYTF. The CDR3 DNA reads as TGCGCCAGCAGCCAAGCTGGGCTTGCTAACTATGGCTACACCTTC.

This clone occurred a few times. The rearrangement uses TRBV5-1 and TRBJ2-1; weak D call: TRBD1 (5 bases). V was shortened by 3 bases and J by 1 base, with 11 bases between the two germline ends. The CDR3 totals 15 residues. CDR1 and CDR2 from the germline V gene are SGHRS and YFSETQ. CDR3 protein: CASSSQGESYNEQFF. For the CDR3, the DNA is TGCGCCAGCAGCTCCCAGGGTGAGTCCTACAATGAGCAGTTCTTC.

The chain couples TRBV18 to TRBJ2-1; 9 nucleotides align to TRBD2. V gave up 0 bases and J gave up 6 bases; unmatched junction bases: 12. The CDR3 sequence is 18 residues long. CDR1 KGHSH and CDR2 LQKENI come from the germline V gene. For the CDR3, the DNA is TGTGCCAGCTCACCACCTTCCCCACCGGGACTAGCAGCCAATGAGCAGTTCTTC. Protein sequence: CASSPPSPPGLAANEQFF. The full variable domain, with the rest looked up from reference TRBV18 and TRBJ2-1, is NAGVMQNPRHLVRRRGQEARLRCSPMKGHSHVYWYRQLPEEGLKFMVYLQKENIIDESGMPKERFSAEFPKEGPSILRIQQVVRGDSAAYFCASSPPSPPGLAANEQFFGPGTRLTVL.

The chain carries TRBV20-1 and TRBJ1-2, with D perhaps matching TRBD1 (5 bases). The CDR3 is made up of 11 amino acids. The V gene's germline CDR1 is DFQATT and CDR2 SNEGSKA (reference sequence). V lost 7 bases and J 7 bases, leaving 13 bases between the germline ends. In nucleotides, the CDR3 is TGCAGTGGGAAATTGGGGGGTGGCTACACCTTC. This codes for CSGKLGGGYTF.

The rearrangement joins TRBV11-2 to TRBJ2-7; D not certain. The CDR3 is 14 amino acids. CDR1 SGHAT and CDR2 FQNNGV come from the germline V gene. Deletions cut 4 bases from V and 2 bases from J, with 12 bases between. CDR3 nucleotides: TGTGCCAGCAGCTCTGACGGGTACACCTACGAGCAGTACTTC. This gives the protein CASSSDGYTYEQYF. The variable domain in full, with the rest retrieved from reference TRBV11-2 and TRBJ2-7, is EAGVAQSPRYKIIEKRQSVAFWCNPISGHATLYWYQQILGQGPKLLIQFQNNGVVDDSQLPKDRFSAERLKGVDSTLKIQPAKLEDSAVYLCASSSDGYTYEQYFGPGTRLTVT.

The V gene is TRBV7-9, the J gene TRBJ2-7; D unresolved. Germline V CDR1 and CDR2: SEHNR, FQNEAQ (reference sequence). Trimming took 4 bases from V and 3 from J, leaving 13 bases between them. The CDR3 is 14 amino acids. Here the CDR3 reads CASSSTPEIYEQYF. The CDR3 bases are TGTGCCAGCAGCTCCACCCCGGAGATCTACGAGCAGTACTTC.

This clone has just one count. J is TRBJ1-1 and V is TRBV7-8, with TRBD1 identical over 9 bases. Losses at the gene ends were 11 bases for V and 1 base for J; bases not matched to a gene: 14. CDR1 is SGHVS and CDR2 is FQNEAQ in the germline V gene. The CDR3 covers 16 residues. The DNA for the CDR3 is TGTGCCTGCGAAATGGGACAGGGAGTGGGGAACACTGAAGCTTTCTTT. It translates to CACEMGQGVGNTEAFF.

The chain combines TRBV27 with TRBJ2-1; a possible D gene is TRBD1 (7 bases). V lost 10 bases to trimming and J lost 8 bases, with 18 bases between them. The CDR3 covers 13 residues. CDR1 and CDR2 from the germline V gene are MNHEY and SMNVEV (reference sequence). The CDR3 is CAIGQGGMDEQFF. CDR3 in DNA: TGTGCCATTGGGCAGGGGGGAATGGATGAGCAGTTCTTC.

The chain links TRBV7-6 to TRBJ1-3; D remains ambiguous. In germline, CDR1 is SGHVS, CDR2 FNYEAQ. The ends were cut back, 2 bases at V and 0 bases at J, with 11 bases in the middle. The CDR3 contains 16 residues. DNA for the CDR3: TGTGCCAGCAGCTTATCGGGTTCCAGCTCTGGAAACACCATATATTTT. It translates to CASSLSGSSSGNTIYF.